This T cell receptor (beta chain) is from a study of control samples from healthy donors and cancer patients. Here immunoSEQ multiplex PCR was the method, and the copy in TCRdb shows in-frame clones only, minus some. The repertoire holds around 190,000 clones, with 90% as singletons. V was trimmed by 1 base and J by 1 base, leaving 8 bases between them. The CDR3 consists of 14 residues. The germline CDR1 and CDR2 sequences are SGHDN and FVKESK. The origin of this receptor is a woman aged 45-60 years in good health. Material for sequencing was blood. The V call is TRBV14, the J call TRBJ2-7; weak D call: TRBD1 (5 bases). The DNA of the CDR3 is TGTGCCAGCAGCCAAGGGAACAGGTCCTACGAGCAGTACTTC. It specifies CASSQGNRSYEQYF.